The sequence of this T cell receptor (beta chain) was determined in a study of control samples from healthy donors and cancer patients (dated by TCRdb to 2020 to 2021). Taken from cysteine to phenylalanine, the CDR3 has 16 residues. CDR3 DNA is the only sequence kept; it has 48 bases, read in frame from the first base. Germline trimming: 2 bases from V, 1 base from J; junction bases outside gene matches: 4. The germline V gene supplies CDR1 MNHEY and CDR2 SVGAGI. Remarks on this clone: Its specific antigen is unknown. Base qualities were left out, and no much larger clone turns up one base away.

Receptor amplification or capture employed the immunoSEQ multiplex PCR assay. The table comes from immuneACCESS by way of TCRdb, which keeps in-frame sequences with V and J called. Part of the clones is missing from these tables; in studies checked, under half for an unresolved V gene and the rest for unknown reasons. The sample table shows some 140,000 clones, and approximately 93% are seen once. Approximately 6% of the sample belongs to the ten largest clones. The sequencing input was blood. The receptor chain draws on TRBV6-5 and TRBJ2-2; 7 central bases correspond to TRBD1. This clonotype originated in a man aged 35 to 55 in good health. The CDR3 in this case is CASSYLRTGNTGELFF. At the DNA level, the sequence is TGTGCCAGCAGTTACCTAAGGACAGGGAACACCGGGGAGCTGTTTTTT.